A single sample gave rise to the 25 T cell receptor beta chains below, sequenced in a study of T-cell memory formation after mild COVID-19. TCRdb redid the calling of the 5' RACE reads with MiXCR, one entry per CDR3 protein. The sample lists under 400,000 distinct CDR3 sequences; around 21% were seen once. Sample: PBMCs or a T cell subset sorted from them (not recorded which). The receptors derive from an adult woman who had mild COVID-19 (a few samples of this study predate the infection). Cell type and time point are not known.

V is TRBV9 and J is TRBJ2-7, with D uncertain. V was cut by 0 bases and J by 0 bases, with 10 bases left in between. The CDR3 is made up of 15 amino acids. Germline V lookup: CDR1 SGDLS, CDR2 YYNGEE. The CDR3 sequence is CASSVGPSSSYEQYF. The DNA for the CDR3 is TGTGCCAGCAGCGTAGGCCCTTCAAGCTCCTACGAGCAGTACTTC. The variable domain in full, with the rest retrieved from reference TRBV9 and TRBJ2-7, is DSGVTQTPKHLITATGQRVTLRCSPRSGDLSVYWYQQSLDQGLQFLIQYYNGEERAKGNILERFSAQQFPDLHSELNLSSLELGDSALYFCASSVGPSSSYEQYFGPGTRLTVT.

This clonotype was detected only a few times. The V and J genes are TRBV2 and TRBJ2-3, with TRBD2 matching over 9 bases. The CDR3 runs to 15 residues. The ends lost 7 bases at V and 2 bases at J; junction bases unmatched: 7. Germline V lookup: CDR1 SNHLY, CDR2 FYNNEI. The chain's CDR3 is CASTYSGGHTDTQYF. CDR3 bases: TGTGCCAGCACCTACAGCGGGGGGCACACAGATACGCAGTATTTT.

This clonotype has just a few counts. V gene TRBV20-1 combines with J gene TRBJ1-5, with D unresolved. CDR1 is DFQATT and CDR2 is SNEGSKA in the germline V gene (reference sequence). Trimming stripped 5 bases from V and 2 bases from J, with 16 bases between. This CDR3 has 15 amino acids. The CDR3 DNA sequence: TGCAGTGCTTCCCGATCGCGGGGTGGCAATCAGCCCCAGCATTTT. Translating gives CSASRSRGGNQPQHF.

The chain employs TRBV24-1 and TRBJ2-1, with TRBD2 identical over 10 bases. J was trimmed by 0 bases and V by 4 bases; bases with no gene match: 8. Germline assignment: CDR1 KGHDR and CDR2 SFDVKD. CDR3 length: 18 residues. The CDR3: CATSEIGLAGASYNEQFF. CDR3 nucleotides: TGTGCCACCAGTGAAATAGGGCTAGCGGGAGCCTCCTACAATGAGCAGTTCTTC.

This clonotype has ten or more counts. This chain links TRBV7-6 with TRBJ1-1, with D unresolved. Germline V lookup: CDR1 SGHVS, CDR2 FNYEAQ. The CDR3 has 13 amino acids. V was clipped by 1 base and J by 5 bases, with 8 bases between them. CDR3 DNA sequence: TGTGCCAGCAGCTTAGATCGGGAGACTGAAGCTTTCTTT. It is translated as CASSLDRETEAFF.

This clonotype has a handful of counts. A junction end diverges from the germline sequence, so it may reflect a read error. The rearrangement uses TRBV19 and TRBJ1-4; a weak D match, TRBD1 (6 bases). The germline gives CDR1 LNHDA, CDR2 SQIVND (reference sequence). The CDR3 sequence is 13 residues long. Written as DNA, the CDR3 is TGTGCCAGTAGTCCCGGGGCAGGGACACGGATTGGGTTT. Its translation: CASSPGAGTRIGF.

This sequence joins TRBV7-2 and TRBJ2-7, with a tentative D call TRBD1 (5 bases). CDR3 length: 15 amino acids. Looked up from germline, CDR1 is SGHTA and CDR2 is FQGNSA. Trimming shortened V by 6 bases and J by 3 bases, and 18 bases separated the two germline ends. DNA of the CDR3: TGTGCCAGCAGTCGTAATCCCCCAGGGTTCTACGAGCAGTACTTC. It translates to CASSRNPPGFYEQYF.

The rearrangement joins TRBV14 to TRBJ1-1; D remains ambiguous. The CDR3 extends over 13 amino acids. Germline V gene lookup returns CDR1 SGHDN and CDR2 FVKESK. Trimming took 4 bases from V and 12 from J, leaving 18 bases between them. The CDR3 here is CASSPLGPGGPFF. DNA for the CDR3: TGTGCCAGCAGCCCCCTGGGTCCCGGAGGTCCTTTCTTT. Full variable domain (missing parts from reference TRBV14 and TRBJ1-1): EAGVTQFPSHSVIEKGQTVTLRCDPISGHDNLYWYRRVMGKEIKFLLHFVKESKQDESGMPNNRFLAERTGGTYSTLKVQPAELEDSGVYFCASSPLGPGGPFFGQGTRLTVV.

This chain's CDR3 is CASSLEWDRGSYGYTF. As DNA, the CDR3 is TGTGCCAGCAGCTTAGAGTGGGACAGGGGGAGTTATGGCTACACCTTC. This rearrangement joins TRBV7-9 to TRBJ1-2; TRBD1 matches at 11 bases. V dropped 1 base and J dropped 5; count of bases not matched to a gene: 6. The CDR3 runs to 16 residues. CDR1 is SEHNR, CDR2 FQNEAQ, per germline (reference sequence).

Note on this clonotype: One end of the junction varies from germline; a read error may be responsible. This rearrangement joins TRBV20-1 to TRBJ2-1; D ambiguous. Germline V gene lookup returns CDR1 DFQATT and CDR2 SNEGSKA (reference sequence). The CDR3 spans 13 residues. The CDR3 spells CSAPKSSDNEQFF. For the CDR3, the DNA is TGCAGTGCCCCCAAGAGCTCCGACAATGAGCAGTTCTTC.

The chain recombines TRBV7-9 with TRBJ2-7; TRBD1 aligns across 7 bases. Losses at the gene ends were 1 base for V and 2 bases for J; bases not matched to a gene: 8. Per germline, CDR1 SEHNR and CDR2 FQNEAQ (reference sequence). This CDR3 has 16 amino acids. CDR3: CASSLVATGATYEQYF. Here the CDR3 DNA reads TGTGCCAGCAGCTTAGTTGCAACAGGGGCCACCTACGAGCAGTACTTC.

The gene calls are TRBV23-1 and TRBJ2-2; a possible D gene is TRBD2 (6 bases). TRBV23-1 is classed as an ORF, of uncertain function. Trimming left V 1 base short and J 0 bases short, with 18 bases between. The CDR3 contains 19 residues. CDR3 DNA sequence: TGCGCCAGCAGTCAATACGGCGAAGGGGAGGAGACGAACACCGGGGAGCTGTTTTTT. It yields the protein CASSQYGEGEETNTGELFF.

The V call is TRBV24-1, the J call TRBJ1-5, with 7 bases lining up with TRBD1. Germline lookup yields CDR1 KGHDR and CDR2 SFDVKD. The CDR3 covers 15 residues. V lost 7 bases and J lost 2; bases outside the gene matches: 7. The DNA of the CDR3 is TGTGCCACCAGCCCACAGGGGATGGGCAATCAGCCCCAGCATTTT. Translated: CATSPQGMGNQPQHF.

This clonotype was picked up many times. This rearrangement joins TRBV24-1 to TRBJ2-1; 15 bases map to TRBD2. Germline CDR1 reads KGHDR; CDR2 reads SFDVKD. The CDR3 has 18 amino acids. Trimming took 4 bases from V and 6 from J; bases not matched to a gene: 9. CDR3 sequence: CATSDTGTSGRMGNEQFF. The CDR3 DNA reads as TGTGCCACCAGTGACACCGGGACTAGCGGGAGGATGGGCAATGAGCAGTTCTTC.

This sequence joins TRBV7-9 and TRBJ2-7; no reliable D call. CDR3 length: 14 amino acids. Germline V lookup: CDR1 SEHNR, CDR2 FQNEAQ (reference sequence). Trimming cost V 5 bases and J 0 bases, with 11 bases left between them. As DNA, the CDR3 is TGTGCCAGCAGCAGACCCGTGAGCTCCTACGAGCAGTACTTC. This translates into CASSRPVSSYEQYF.

This clonotype was found many times. J is TRBJ2-3 and V is TRBV7-2; no definite D call. Germline V lookup: CDR1 SGHTA, CDR2 FQGNSA. V was pared by 5 bases and J by 2 bases, with 17 bases between. The CDR3 covers 16 residues. CDR3 in amino acids: CASSTRVRQFTDTQYF. CDR3 nucleotide sequence: TGTGCCAGCAGCACAAGGGTACGGCAGTTCACAGATACGCAGTATTTT. Supplemented by reference TRBV7-2 and TRBJ2-3, the full variable domain reads GAGVSQSPSNKVTEKGKDVELRCDPISGHTALYWYRQSLGQGLEFLIYFQGNSAPDKSGLPSDRFSAERTGGSVSTLTIQRTQQEDSAVYLCASSTRVRQFTDTQYFGPGTRLTVL.

The rearrangement joins TRBV11-2 to TRBJ2-3, with TRBD2 matching 8 bases. The V and J ends lost 5 bases and 8 bases, in that order; junction bases with no gene match: 6. The CDR3 contains 13 residues. Germline V gene data show CDR1 as SGHAT and CDR2 as FQNNGV. CDR3 bases: TGTGCCAGCAGCCGGGGGGGGGTTGGTACGCAGTATTTT. Amino acids: CASSRGGVGTQYF.

The gene calls are TRBV5-1 and TRBJ2-1; D gene ambiguous. This CDR3 has 12 amino acids. CDR1 SGHRS and CDR2 YFSETQ come from the germline V gene. V was clipped by 0 bases and J by 7 bases, with 5 bases between them. The CDR3 region is CASSLVSNEQFF. CDR3 sequence (DNA): TGCGCCAGCAGCTTGGTCAGTAATGAGCAGTTCTTC.

The V gene is TRBV7-6, the J gene TRBJ2-4; TRBD2 matches at 9 bases. Germline CDR1 is SGHVS and CDR2 is FNYEAQ. V lost 5 bases and J lost 0; bases outside the gene matches: 14. The CDR3 loop spans 19 amino acids. In nucleotides, the CDR3 is TGTGCCAGCAGCCCGCTCCCCTTAGCGGGGGTCTTAGCCAAAAACATTCAGTACTTC. Residues: CASSPLPLAGVLAKNIQYF.

This chain joins TRBV6-5 and TRBJ2-2; D gene uncertain. Germline V gene data show CDR1 as MNHEY and CDR2 as SVGAGI. The V and J ends lost 5 bases and 5 bases respectively, with 12 bases between them. The CDR3 is made up of 14 amino acids. This CDR3 is CASSGASRTGELFF. The DNA of the CDR3 is TGTGCCAGCAGTGGAGCGAGTAGAACCGGGGAGCTGTTTTTT.

This chain joins TRBV7-8 and TRBJ2-2, with 8 positions matching TRBD2. The CDR3 has 20 amino acids. Germline values: CDR1 SGHVS, CDR2 FQNEAQ. V was pared by 2 bases and J by 4 bases, with 18 bases of the junction left unmatched. The CDR3 bases are TGTGCCAGCAGCTTACTGGTCGGGGGGGCCGACCCTTATTTCACCGGGGAGCTGTTTTTT. Amino acid sequence: CASSLLVGGADPYFTGELFF.

The rearrangement links TRBV7-9 to TRBJ1-1; TRBD1 matches 7 bases. V dropped 1 base and J dropped 6; count of bases not matched to a gene: 5. The germline CDR1 and CDR2 sequences are SEHNR and FQNEAQ (reference sequence). This CDR3 has 14 residues. CDR3 sequence reads: CASSLEGQGAEAFF. As DNA, the CDR3 is TGTGCCAGCAGCTTAGAGGGTCAGGGGGCTGAAGCTTTCTTT.

The chain uses TRBV7-9 and TRBJ2-1; D is undetermined. The CDR3 sequence is 14 residues long. In germline, CDR1 is SEHNR, CDR2 FQNEAQ (reference sequence). V shed 2 bases and J shed 3 bases, with 8 bases lying between them. CDR3 region: CASSLKSRYNEQFF. In DNA form, the CDR3 reads TGTGCCAGCAGCTTAAAGTCCCGCTACAATGAGCAGTTCTTC.

This clonotype was observed once. The chain is built from TRBV9 and TRBJ2-5; 7 nucleotides agree with TRBD2. Germline loops: CDR1 SGDLS, CDR2 YYNGEE. J was trimmed by 1 base and V by 2 bases; bases with no gene match: 5. This CDR3 comprises 15 residues. This chain's CDR3 is CASSVLGGIQETQYF. As DNA, the CDR3 is TGTGCCAGCAGCGTCCTCGGGGGGATCCAAGAGACCCAGTACTTC.

The sample holds many counts of this clonotype. This chain joins TRBV5-1 and TRBJ2-3; D might be TRBD2 (6 bases). The germline gives CDR1 SGHRS, CDR2 YFSETQ. Trimming removed 3 bases from V and 1 base from J, with 21 bases in between. The CDR3 totals 18 residues. The CDR3 nucleotides read TGCGCCAGCAGCTCGGGAGTGGCTAGCTGGACTGGCACAGATACGCAGTATTTT. Translating it yields CASSSGVASWTGTDTQYF.